Presented here are 22 T cell receptor beta chains from one specimen sequenced in a study of radiotherapy plus CTLA-4 blockade in lung cancer. Data came from immunoSEQ multiplex PCR; TCRdb stores just in-frame clones and leaves some out. Of roughly 85,000 clones in the sample, more than 85% were seen once. This material consisted of peripheral blood, taken from a patient treated with radiotherapy plus ipilimumab. Receptor source: a human donor with non-small cell lung cancer that progressed on radiotherapy plus ipilimumab.

V and J are TRBV7-6 and TRBJ2-2; D remains unclear. CDR1 is SGHVS and CDR2 is FNYEAQ in the germline V gene. V lost 4 bases to trimming and J lost 7 bases, with 10 bases between them. The CDR3 runs 13 residues. The chain's CDR3 is CASSSAVLGELFF. The CDR3 DNA reads as TGTGCCAGCAGCTCAGCAGTACTCGGGGAGCTGTTTTTT.

The chain combines TRBV7-2 with TRBJ2-5; 9 bases match TRBD2. Germline lookup yields CDR1 SGHTA and CDR2 FQGNSA. Trimming cost V 4 bases and J 5 bases; bases outside gene matches: 8. The CDR3 runs to 15 residues. CDR3 sequence reads: CASSSLYSGGETQYF. The CDR3 DNA reads as TGTGCCAGCAGCTCCCTTTACAGCGGGGGGGAGACCCAGTACTTC.

This sequence joins TRBV6-6 and TRBJ1-2; 8 bases agree with TRBD1. This CDR3 contains 13 residues. Losses at the gene ends were 6 bases for V and 2 bases for J; bases not matched to a gene: 2. CDR1 and CDR2 from the germline V gene are MNHNY and SVGAGI (reference sequence). DNA of the CDR3: TGTGCCAGCAGGAACAGGGGGAACTATGGCTACACCTTC. Its protein is CASRNRGNYGYTF.

This chain links TRBV2 with TRBJ1-4; D gene uncertain. The CDR3 has 15 amino acids. CDR1 and CDR2 (germline): SNHLY, FYNNEI. The ends were cut back, 2 bases at V and 8 bases at J, with 15 bases in the middle. The CDR3 region is CASSERSAVGEKLFF. In nucleotides, the CDR3 is TGTGCCAGCAGTGAAAGGTCGGCAGTAGGCGAAAAACTGTTTTTT.

The chain employs TRBV28 and TRBJ1-1; no clear D gene. This CDR3 contains 12 residues. CDR1 and CDR2 from the germline V gene are MDHEN and SYDVKM. V was shortened by 10 bases and J by 4 bases, with 13 bases between the two germline ends. The CDR3 sequence: CATIQNPTEAFF. The CDR3 bases are TGTGCCACCATTCAAAACCCCACTGAAGCTTTCTTT.

The sample holds one count of this clone. The chain links TRBV19 to TRBJ2-3, with 9 bases lining up with TRBD2. The CDR3 is 16 amino acids. Germline V gives CDR1 LNHDA, CDR2 SQIVND (reference sequence). Trimming removed 6 bases from V and 6 bases from J; junction bases left unmatched: 13. CDR3 coding DNA: TGTGCCAGTAGCCCCCCCCTAGCGGGACCCTACGATACGCAGTATTTT. It is translated as CASSPPLAGPYDTQYF.

The V and J genes are TRBV4-3 and TRBJ1-1; D might be TRBD1 (6 bases). The length of the CDR3 is 15 residues. The ends were cut back, 0 bases at V and 3 bases at J, with 11 bases in the middle. The V gene's germline CDR1 is LGHNA and CDR2 YSLEER. CDR3: CASSQDAAGDTEAFF. DNA for the CDR3: TGCGCCAGCAGCCAAGATGCGGCAGGGGACACTGAAGCTTTCTTT.

Details on this clone: Other DNA sequences in the sample encode the same CDR3. This chain links TRBV18 with TRBJ2-5; the D gene is possibly TRBD2 (5 bases). The CDR3 totals 14 residues. Germline assignment: CDR1 KGHSH and CDR2 LQKENI. V lost 1 base and J 1 base, leaving 7 bases between the germline ends. The CDR3 region is CASSPRGGQETQYF. The CDR3 nucleotides are TGTGCCAGCTCACCACGAGGAGGCCAAGAGACCCAGTACTTC.

This clone showed up just once. The rearrangement joins TRBV7-6 to TRBJ2-3; D is possibly TRBD1 (6 bases). In germline, CDR1 is SGHVS, CDR2 FNYEAQ. The V end was cut by 0 bases, the J end by 0 bases, with 13 bases between. CDR3 length: 17 residues. The CDR3 nucleotides are TGTGCCAGCAGCTTAGCGCCCGCAGGGGCAAGCACAGATACGCAGTATTTT. Residues: CASSLAPAGASTDTQYF.

The chain uses TRBV15 and TRBJ2-3, with 9 bases identical to TRBD2. Germline CDR1 reads LNHNV; CDR2 reads YYDKDF (reference sequence). V trimming: 5 bases; J trimming: 2 bases; junction bases outside the gene matches: 11. The CDR3 length is 17 residues. CDR3 sequence: CATSLRYLAGSTDTQYF. CDR3 nucleotides: TGTGCCACCAGCTTACGATACCTAGCGGGGTCCACAGATACGCAGTATTTT.

There are a few counts of this clone. The V call is TRBV19, the J call TRBJ1-5; D is possibly TRBD1 (6 bases). The V end lost 8 bases, the J end lost 2 bases, and 16 bases lay between the germline ends. CDR3 length: 15 amino acids. Germline V CDR1 and CDR2: LNHDA, SQIVND (reference sequence). The CDR3 region is CASLEQGVRNQPQHF. The CDR3 region has the DNA TGTGCCAGTCTTGAACAGGGTGTGCGCAATCAGCCCCAGCATTTT. Full variable domain (remainder filled in from reference TRBV19 and TRBJ1-5): DGGITQSPKYLFRKEGQNVTLSCEQNLNHDAMYWYRQDPGQGLRLIYYSQIVNDFQKGDIAEGYSVSREKKESFPLTVTSAQKNPTAFYLCASLEQGVRNQPQHFGDGTRLSIL.

V gene TRBV7-2 combines with J gene TRBJ1-5, with 8 bases that match TRBD1. The CDR3 contains 15 residues. With 5 bases clipped from V and 4 bases from J, the junction kept 7 bases outside the gene matches. Germline CDR1 is SGHTA and CDR2 is FQGNSA. CDR3 protein: CASSERGQGNQPQHF. The DNA for the CDR3 is TGTGCCAGCAGCGAACGTGGACAGGGTAATCAGCCCCAGCATTTT.

The chain carries TRBV1 and TRBJ1-1; no check of the table's D call, TRBD1, against the DNA was made. TRBV1 is tagged as a pseudogene. The CDR3 is 17 residues long. CDR3 amino acids: CTSSQDARDRANTEAFF. Written as DNA, the CDR3 is TGCACCAGCAGCCAAGATGCCCGGGACAGGGCCAACACTGAAGCTTTCTTT.

This clone appeared a few times. V is TRBV14 and J is TRBJ1-6; no clear D gene. V was trimmed by 3 bases and J by 10 bases, leaving 13 bases between them. The CDR3 is 14 residues long. The germline CDR1 and CDR2 sequences are SGHDN and FVKESK. This CDR3 is CASSHPGVDSPLHF. The CDR3 DNA sequence: TGTGCCAGCAGCCATCCAGGTGTTGACTCACCCCTCCACTTT.

This sequence joins TRBV9 and TRBJ2-2; D is perhaps TRBD1 (7 bases). From germline, CDR1 is SGDLS and CDR2 YYNGEE. This CDR3 comprises 14 residues. The V end lost 0 bases, the J end lost 9 bases, and 12 bases lay between the germline ends. The chain's CDR3 is CASSVGDSGRELFF. CDR3 coding DNA: TGTGCCAGCAGCGTAGGGGACAGCGGGCGGGAGCTGTTTTTT.

This chain joins TRBV6-5 and TRBJ2-3; 7 bases are shared with TRBD2. This CDR3 has 12 amino acids. Trimming removed 6 bases from V and 7 bases from J; junction bases left unmatched: 4. In germline, CDR1 is MNHEY, CDR2 SVGAGI. The CDR3 protein is CASRTSANTQYF. In nucleotides, the CDR3 is TGTGCCAGCAGAACTAGCGCCAATACGCAGTATTTT.

The V and J genes are TRBV7-8 and TRBJ2-6; a possible D gene is TRBD2 (6 bases). Germline values: CDR1 SGHVS, CDR2 FQNEAQ. V shed 2 bases and J shed 0 bases, with 11 bases lying between them. This CDR3 spans 17 amino acids. The CDR3 bases are TGTGCCAGCAGCTTATGGAGGGGCCCCTCTGGGGCCAACGTCCTGACTTTC. Translation gives CASSLWRGPSGANVLTF.

This chain links TRBV21-1 with TRBJ1-6. TRBV21-1 is an annotated pseudogene. This CDR3 region has 15 residues. CDR3: CASSKGAGVRSPLHF. Here the CDR3 DNA reads TGTGCCAGCAGCAAAGGGGCGGGGGTCCGGTCACCCCTCCACTTT.

On this clone: One junction end does not reproduce the germline sequence, and a read error may be involved. CDR3 DNA: TGTGCCAGCAGGGGGCATATCCTCATCTTC. It encodes CASRGHILIF. The chain combines TRBV14 with TRBJ2-1; a possible D gene is TRBD1 (5 bases). The CDR3 has 10 amino acids. Looked up from germline, CDR1 is SGHDN and CDR2 is FVKESK. Full variable domain (outside the CDR3, taken from reference TRBV14 and TRBJ2-1): EAGVTQFPSHSVIEKGQTVTLRCDPISGHDNLYWYRRVMGKEIKFLLHFVKESKQDESGMPNNRFLAERTGGTYSTLKVQPAELEDSGVYFCASRGHILIFGPGTRLTVL.

This chain joins TRBV10-2 and TRBJ1-3; D not certain. The CDR3 consists of 15 residues. Between the trimmed V and J ends, which lost 5 bases and 4 bases, there was a span of 15 bases. The germline CDR1 and CDR2 sequences are WSHSY and SAAADI. The CDR3 sequence: CASSPSLTVGNTIYF. The CDR3 bases are TGCGCCAGCAGTCCCTCTCTGACCGTAGGAAACACCATATATTTT.

The V gene is TRBV21-1, the J gene TRBJ2-3; TRBD2 reflects the table's D call only, with no check against the DNA. TRBV21-1 is termed a pseudogene. CDR3 length equals 19 residues. The CDR3: CASSILRGPRKPSTDTQYF. CDR3 coding DNA: TGTGCCAGCAGCATCCTCCGAGGGCCAAGGAAACCTAGCACAGATACGCAGTATTTT.

Only one count was recorded for this clone. The chain links TRBV29-1 to TRBJ1-2; a possible D gene is TRBD1 (5 bases). Germline V gene data show CDR1 as SQVTM and CDR2 as ANQGSEA. Deletions cut 2 bases from V and 7 bases from J, with 11 bases between. The CDR3 consists of 12 residues. Written as DNA, the CDR3 is TGCAGCGTTGAACCGGGACTGTTTGGCTACACCTTC. It yields the protein CSVEPGLFGYTF.